This T cell receptor beta chain was sequenced for a study of T cells in Graves' hyperthyroidism and ophthalmopathy. This clonotype was seen many times. What it recognizes is unknown. Whole-study findings and limits: Stable hyperthyroidism was told apart from ophthalmopathy by a model built on 13 V-J features.

With 3 bases removed from V and 1 base from J, the gap between germline ends came to 6 bases. In germline, CDR1 is SQVTM, CDR2 ANQGSEA. The CDR3 has 12 amino acids. Graves' hyperthyroidism showing no ophthalmopathy progression within 18 months was considered stable. Clinical symptoms, serum thyroxine, TRAb, thyroid ultrasound and orbital computed tomography informed diagnoses. What was amplified from RNA transcripts were TCR beta CDR3 regions. Primed by the HTBI set, a first-round RT-PCR was run on the TCR CDR3. TCRdb called the multiplex PCR reads again in MiXCR, with one record for every CDR3 protein. Of fewer than 550,000 distinct CDR3 sequences in the sample, around 16% were seen once.

The source is a woman aged 18-35 years with Graves' hyperthyroidism. What was sequenced was blood. This chain connects TRBV29-1 to TRBJ1-2; D is uncertain. The CDR3 DNA sequence: TGCAGCGTTGACAATTATAACTATGGCTACACCTTC. Protein product: CSVDNYNYGYTF.